The present TCR beta chain was sequenced within a study of cytomegalovirus exposure and HLA in healthy donors. Study summary: Among the approximately 410 genotyped donors, about 81% were placed in the Caucasian-associated ancestry cluster. Findings and caveats of the study: Through in vitro validation, three CMV-associated chains were shown to be specific for CMV antigens. As a later analysis showed, several of the most significant clusters appeared to be linked to common viral pathogens.

On this clone itself: Its target is not known.

The junction had 5 bases not matched to a gene; V was cut back by 5 bases and J by 7 bases. Germline CDR1 and CDR2: MNHNS and SASEGT. The CDR3 covers 14 residues. The primer mix had 60 Vbeta and 13 Jbeta primers. Clones were sequenced by immunoSEQ multiplex PCR, and TCRdb holds only the in-frame ones, with some missing. This sample has about 190,000 clones, with 81% found just once. The source is a man aged 45-65 years in good health and CMV-seronegative. The chain links TRBV6-1 to TRBJ1-6; 7 bases fit TRBD1. The sample taken for sequencing was PBMCs. The CDR3 here is CASSLQGINSPLHF. CDR3 sequence (DNA): TGTGCCAGCAGTTTACAGGGGATAAATTCACCCCTCCACTTT.